These 9 T cell receptor beta chains originate from one sample sequenced in a study of control samples from healthy donors and cancer patients. The assay was immunoSEQ multiplex PCR, and TCRdb's table has in-frame clones only and misses some. The table shows around 94,000 clones, with approximately 90% occurring only once. Material: blood. These receptors were collected from a woman aged 18 to 35 in good health.

V and J are TRBV4-2 and TRBJ2-1; the D call may be TRBD1 or TRBD2 (5 bases each). Germline V gene data show CDR1 as LGHNA and CDR2 as YNFKEQ. The CDR3 runs to 15 residues. The V end was cut by 1 base, the J end by 8 bases, with 15 bases between. CDR3 nucleotide sequence: TGTGCCAGCAGCCAAGGGATCGGGGCTTTCGATGAGCAGTTCTTC. It specifies CASSQGIGAFDEQFF.

The chain recombines TRBV5-4 with TRBJ2-3, with D tentatively TRBD2 (6 bases). The CDR3 totals 16 residues. The V gene's germline CDR1 is SGHNT and CDR2 YYREEE (reference sequence). The V and J ends lost 4 bases and 1 base respectively, with 16 bases between them. The CDR3 reads CASSQPRLGGTDTQYF. The CDR3 DNA follows: TGTGCCAGCAGCCAACCAAGACTAGGGGGCACAGATACGCAGTATTTT.

This chain connects TRBV2 to TRBJ1-5, with a tentative D call TRBD1 (6 bases). The V gene lost 8 bases and the J gene lost 0 bases, with 11 bases spanning the gap. The CDR3 is made up of 14 amino acids. Germline-derived CDR1 and CDR2 are SNHLY and FYNNEI. The CDR3 loop reads CASRTAASNQPQHF. The CDR3, as DNA: TGTGCCAGCCGGACAGCTGCTAGCAATCAGCCCCAGCATTTT. The full variable domain, completed using reference TRBV2 and TRBJ1-5, is EPEVTQTPSHQVTQMGQEVILRCVPISNHLYFYWYRQILGQKVEFLVSFYNNEISEKSEIFDDQFSVERPDGSNFTLKIRSTKLEDSAMYFCASRTAASNQPQHFGDGTRLSIL.

The chain is built from TRBV5-6 and TRBJ1-2, with 10 nucleotides matching TRBD1. Looked up from germline, CDR1 is SGHDT and CDR2 is YYEEEE. The CDR3 loop spans 16 amino acids. The ends lost 4 bases at V and 4 bases at J; junction bases unmatched: 10. CDR3 loop: CASSVRQGALGYGYTF. The CDR3 DNA is TGTGCCAGCAGCGTCAGACAGGGGGCACTCGGCTATGGCTACACCTTC.

The V gene is TRBV15, the J gene TRBJ2-7, with a weak D call TRBD2 (5 bases). The CDR3 runs to 15 residues. In germline, CDR1 is LNHNV, CDR2 YYDKDF (reference sequence). The V gene lost 0 bases and the J gene lost 1 base, with 10 bases spanning the gap. DNA for the CDR3: TGTGCCACCAGCAGAGATGCGGGTCCGTCCTACGAGCAGTACTTC. Its protein product is CATSRDAGPSYEQYF.

The chain recombines TRBV28 with TRBJ1-1, with D maybe TRBD1 (6 bases). The CDR3 covers 13 residues. V was clipped by 2 bases and J by 4 bases, with 8 bases between them. The germline V gene has CDR1 MDHEN and CDR2 SYDVKM. The CDR3 DNA follows: TGTGCCAGCAGTTTAGCACAGGGCACTGAAGCTTTCTTT. Translating it yields CASSLAQGTEAFF.

This sequence joins TRBV7-3 and TRBJ2-1; D gene uncertain. The CDR3 has 13 amino acids. Trimming took 5 bases from V and 9 from J, leaving 14 bases between them. From germline, CDR1 is SGHTA and CDR2 FQGTGA. The CDR3 loop is CASSLVTQSEQFF. The CDR3 DNA sequence: TGTGCCAGCAGCCTCGTTACTCAGAGTGAGCAGTTCTTC. The whole variable domain, filled in from reference TRBV7-3 and TRBJ2-1, reads GAGVSQTPSNKVTEKGKYVELRCDPISGHTALYWYRQSLGQGPEFLIYFQGTGAADDSGLPNDRFFAVRPEGSVSTLKIQRTERGDSAVYLCASSLVTQSEQFFGPGTRLTVL.

J is TRBJ1-2 and V is TRBV7-6; tentatively, D is TRBD1 (6 bases). The ends were cut back, 4 bases at V and 2 bases at J, with 14 bases in the middle. Germline CDR1 and CDR2: SGHVS and FNYEAQ. The CDR3 contains 15 residues. In DNA, the CDR3 is TGTGCCAGCAGCTCCCCCGGGGGGCTAAACTATGGCTACACCTTC. Its translation: CASSSPGGLNYGYTF.

The chain links TRBV24-1 to TRBJ2-5; a weak D match, TRBD2 (6 bases). Germline CDR1 KGHDR, CDR2 SFDVKD. V lost 4 bases and J 4 bases, leaving 15 bases between the germline ends. The CDR3 covers 15 residues. Here the CDR3 DNA reads TGTGCCACCAGTGACGCCAGCGGGTGGGGAGAGACCCAGTACTTC. Its protein is CATSDASGWGETQYF.